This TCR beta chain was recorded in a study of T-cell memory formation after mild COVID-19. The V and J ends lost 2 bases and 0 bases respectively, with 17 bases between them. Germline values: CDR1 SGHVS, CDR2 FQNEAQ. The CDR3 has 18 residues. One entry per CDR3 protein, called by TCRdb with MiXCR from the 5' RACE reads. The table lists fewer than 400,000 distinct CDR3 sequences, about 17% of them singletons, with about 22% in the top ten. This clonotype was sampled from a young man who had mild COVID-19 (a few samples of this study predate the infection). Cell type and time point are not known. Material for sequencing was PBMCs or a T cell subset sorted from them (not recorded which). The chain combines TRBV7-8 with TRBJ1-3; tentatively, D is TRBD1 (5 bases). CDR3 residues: CASSLPGTPDYSGNTIYF. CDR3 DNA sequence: TGTGCCAGCAGCTTACCAGGGACCCCCGATTACTCTGGAAACACCATATATTTT.